Below, one TCR beta chain is given with its context. This entry is derived from a study of T cell changes during pregnancy in multiple sclerosis. Assay used: immunoSEQ multiplex PCR; TCRdb lists only in-frame clones, some missing. The table includes tens of thousands of clones, approximately 90% detected once. Trimming cost V 4 bases and J 3 bases; bases outside gene matches: 5. The CDR3 covers 14 residues. Germline assignment: CDR1 SGHRS and CDR2 YFSETQ. This receptor was obtained from a female donor with multiple sclerosis, enrolled in a pregnancy study. The material sequenced was CD4+ T cells from peripheral blood mononuclear cells, taken in the first trimester of pregnancy. The chain uses TRBV5-1 and TRBJ2-5, with TRBD2 identical over 8 bases. Here the CDR3 DNA reads TGCGCCAGCAGCCCCGGGGGGGCCGAAGAGACCCAGTACTTC. This translates into CASSPGGAEETQYF.